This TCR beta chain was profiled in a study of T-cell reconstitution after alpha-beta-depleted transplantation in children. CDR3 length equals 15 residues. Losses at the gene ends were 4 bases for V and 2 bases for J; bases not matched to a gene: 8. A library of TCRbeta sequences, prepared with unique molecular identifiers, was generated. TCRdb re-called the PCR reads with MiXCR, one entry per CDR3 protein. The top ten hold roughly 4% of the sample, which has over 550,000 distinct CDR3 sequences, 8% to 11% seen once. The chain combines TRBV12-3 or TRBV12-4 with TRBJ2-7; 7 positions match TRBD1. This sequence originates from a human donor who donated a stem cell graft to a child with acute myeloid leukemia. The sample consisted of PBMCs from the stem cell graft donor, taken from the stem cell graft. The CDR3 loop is CASSSGWDRAYEQYF. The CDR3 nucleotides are TGTGCCAGCAGTTCAGGGTGGGACAGAGCCTACGAGCAGTACTTC.